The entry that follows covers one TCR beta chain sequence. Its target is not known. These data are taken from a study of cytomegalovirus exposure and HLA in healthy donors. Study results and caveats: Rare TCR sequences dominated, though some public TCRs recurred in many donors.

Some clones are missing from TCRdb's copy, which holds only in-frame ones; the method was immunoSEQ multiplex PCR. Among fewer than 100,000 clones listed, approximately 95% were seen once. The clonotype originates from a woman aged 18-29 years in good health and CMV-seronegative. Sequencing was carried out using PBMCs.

Here the CDR3 reads CASRPLAGAKDEQFF. The CDR3 DNA reads TGTGCCAGCAGGCCCCTAGCGGGAGCCAAAGATGAGCAGTTCTTC. The chain couples TRBV2 to TRBJ2-1; 10 bases match TRBD2. CDR1 and CDR2 from the germline V gene are SNHLY and FYNNEI. The CDR3 is made up of 15 amino acids. The V segment lost 6 bases and the J segment 8 bases; nucleotides outside the gene matches: 10.